Listed below are T cell receptor beta chains from one sample, sequenced in a study of T cell repertoires in cytomegalovirus infection. Their antigens remain unidentified. MiXCR, run by TCRdb on the reads, gives a single entry per CDR3 protein. Of fewer than 850,000 distinct CDR3 sequences detected, about 27% appear once; the ten largest clones hold around 13%. Sequencing was performed on cultured CD8+ T cells from PBMCs, taken from culture after CMV antigen stimulation. These receptors were obtained from a human donor in good health (CMV status not recorded). Some clones in this sample may be carry-over from other donors' samples. The CDR3 runs from the conserved cysteine through the conserved F or W. The D gene is left open where the match is weak. Size is omitted from some rows. Given values are once, few, many or a class for expanded clones.

cdr3_length | j_call | clone_size | v_call | d_call | cdr3_nt | cdr3_aa
16 | TRBJ1-1 | once | TRBV23-1 | TRBD1 | TGCGCCAGCAGTCAATCGGAACAGGGGAGAGGAACTGAAGCTTTCTTT | CASSQSEQGRGTEAFF
13 | TRBJ1-1 | few | TRBV6-5 | - | TGTGCCAGCAGTTACTCGCTCTACACTGAAGCTTTCTTT | CASSYSLYTEAFF
15 | TRBJ1-2 | once | TRBV4-1 | - | TGCGCCAGCAGCGTAATAGGAGGGAAAGGAAATGGCTACACCTTC | CASSVIGGKGNGYTF
16 | TRBJ2-5 | - | TRBV7-9 | TRBD1 | TGTGCCAGCAGCTTATTGGCGGAACAGGGGAAAGAGACCCAGTACTTC | CASSLLAEQGKETQYF
17 | TRBJ2-3 | few | TRBV9 | TRBD2 | TGTGCCAGCAGTCCTCCCTTTAGCGGGGGGGCTGAAGATACGCAGTATTTT | CASSPPFSGGAEDTQYF
16 | TRBJ2-3 | many | TRBV7-6 | TRBD2 | TGTGCCAGCAGCTCCTTAGCGGGGGGGCCAGGGGATACGCAGTATTTT | CASSSLAGGPGDTQYF
15 | TRBJ1-1 | - | TRBV14 | - | TGTGCCAGCAGCCCCGTAAAGGGGCTGGGCACTGAAGCTTTCTTT | CASSPVKGLGTEAFF
13 | TRBJ1-5 | few | TRBV20-1 | - | TGCAGTGCTAGATCCCAGGGCAGTCAGCCCCAGCATTTT | CSARSQGSQPQHF
15 | TRBJ2-7 | few | TRBV12-5 | - | TGTGCTAGTGGGTCGGGCGGGCCCCCTGGGCGAGAGCAGTACTTC | CASGSGGPPGREQYF
13 | TRBJ1-1 | few | TRBV27 | - | TGTGCCAGCAGGAACCTAGGGGTCACTGAAGCTTTCTTT | CASRNLGVTEAFF
15 | TRBJ2-5 | - | TRBV27 | TRBD2 | TGTGCCAGCAGCCCCGGGGGGGCGGGGAGAGAGACCCAGTACTTC | CASSPGGAGRETQYF
16 | TRBJ1-4 | - | TRBV6-5 | - | TGTGCCAGCAGTTCGTCAGGGCCCGCAACTAATGAAAAACTGTTTTTT | CASSSSGPATNEKLFF
14 | TRBJ1-1 | - | TRBV10-2 | - | TGCGCCAGCAGTGGGGAAGTCATGAACACTGAAGCTTTCTTT | CASSGEVMNTEAFF
17 | TRBJ2-3 | - | TRBV7-2 | - | TGTGCCAGCAGCTTAGGACCGATAGCGGCCCAGCGTGATACGCAGTATTTT | CASSLGPIAAQRDTQYF
13 | TRBJ2-1 | few | TRBV7-3 | TRBD2 | TGTGCCAGCAGCGGCGGGACTAGCTATGAGCAGTTCTTC | CASSGGTSYEQFF
17 | TRBJ1-4 | few | TRBV7-9 | TRBD1 | TGTGCCAGCAGCTTAGAGGGACAGCCCACAACTAATGAAAAACTGTTTTTT | CASSLEGQPTTNEKLFF
17 | TRBJ2-2 | many | TRBV7-2 | TRBD2 | TGTGCCAGCAGCTTAGGGGGACTAGCGGGGAATACCGGGGAGCTGTTTTTT | CASSLGGLAGNTGELFF
16 | TRBJ2-5 | few | TRBV7-9 | TRBD1 | TGTGCCAGCAGCTACCTGGGACAGGGTCCACCAGAGACCCAGTACTTC | CASSYLGQGPPETQYF
13 | TRBJ2-1 | many | TRBV7-9 | - | TGTGCCAGCAGCCCCAAGTCCTACAATGAGCAGTTCTTC | CASSPKSYNEQFF
14 | TRBJ2-5 | few | TRBV9 | - | TGTGCCAGCAGCGTAGAAGAGGAGCGGGAGACCCAGTACTTC | CASSVEEERETQYF
16 | TRBJ1-5 | few | TRBV2 | - | TGTGCCAGCAGTGCGGTTGCGGGAGTTTCGCTGGAGCCCCAGCATTTT | CASSAVAGVSLEPQHF
15 | TRBJ1-5 | - | TRBV18 | - | TGTGCCAGCTCAACCGATGGAGGGGTTATACAGCCCCAGCATTTT | CASSTDGGVIQPQHF
16 | TRBJ2-5 | - | TRBV4-1 | - | TGCGCCAGCAGCCAAGCCCCTGGACAGTCCCAGGAGACCCAGTACTTC | CASSQAPGQSQETQYF
14 | TRBJ2-7 | - | TRBV6-5 | - | TGTGCCAGCAGTTACGGGGTGACTGCCTACGAGCAGTACTTC | CASSYGVTAYEQYF
16 | TRBJ2-1 | - | TRBV24-1 | TRBD2 | TGTGCCACCAGTGATTCTCGACTAGCGGTGCTCAATGAGCAGTTCTTC | CATSDSRLAVLNEQFF
14 | TRBJ1-5 | - | TRBV12-5 | - | TGTGCTAGTGGTTCCCCAGGTGGGCATCAGCCCCAGCATTTT | CASGSPGGHQPQHF
14 | TRBJ1-2 | many | TRBV12-3/TRBV12-4 | - | TGTGCCAGCAGTTTACCCGGGACCGACTATGGCTACACCTTC | CASSLPGTDYGYTF
16 | TRBJ2-3 | - | TRBV15 | - | TGTGCCACCAGCAGAGGGGGGGCAGGTAGCACAGATACGCAGTATTTT | CATSRGGAGSTDTQYF
16 | TRBJ2-1 | - | TRBV12-3/TRBV12-4 | TRBD1 | TGTGCCAGCAGGCCGGACAGGGGTAGAACCTACAATGAGCAGTTCTTC | CASRPDRGRTYNEQFF
15 | TRBJ2-1 | - | TRBV7-9 | TRBD2 | TGTGCCAGCAGGTGGGAGCTAGCGGGGGCGCGGGAGCAGTTCTTC | CASRWELAGAREQFF
14 | TRBJ2-4 | - | TRBV19 | - | TGTGCCAGTAGTATCACAGAAGCCAAAAACATTCAGTACTTC | CASSITEAKNIQYF
17 | TRBJ1-2 | - | TRBV5-5 | - | TGTGCCAGCACTGTGGAACAGGGTTTAATTCTAGGCTATGGCTACACCTTC | CASTVEQGLILGYGYTF
15 | TRBJ1-6 | many | TRBV27 | - | TGTGCCAGCAGTAGTCGGGGTTCCTATAATTCACCCCTCCACTTT | CASSSRGSYNSPLHF
15 | TRBJ1-1 | - | TRBV12-5 | - | TGTGCTAGTGGTTTGGTACATCAGGGGAGCACTGAAGCTTTCTTT | CASGLVHQGSTEAFF
13 | TRBJ1-1 | - | TRBV27 | TRBD1 | TGTGCCAGCAGAAGACAGGGTATCATTGAAGCTTTCTTT | CASRRQGIIEAFF
17 | TRBJ1-1 | - | TRBV11-2 | TRBD1 | TGTGCCAGCAGCTTATGGGCAGGGGGCCCCATGAACACTGAAGCTTTCTTT | CASSLWAGGPMNTEAFF
18 | TRBJ2-3 | many | TRBV7-6 | TRBD1 | TGTGCCAGCAGCTTAGGAGGGGGACAGGGTGGGATAACAGATACGCAGTATTTT | CASSLGGGQGGITDTQYF
18 | TRBJ2-7 | few | TRBV10-3 | - | TGTGCCATCAGTGTCTCTCTCGGGAGCACGGGGACAACCTACGAGCAGTACTTC | CAISVSLGSTGTTYEQYF
14 | TRBJ1-4 | - | TRBV9 | - | TGTGCCAGCAGCGGAGGGCAATCTAATGAAAAACTGTTTTTT | CASSGGQSNEKLFF
12 | TRBJ2-7 | few | TRBV5-6 | - | TGTGCCAGCAGCCGCGCGGGGTACGAGCAGTACTTC | CASSRAGYEQYF
17 | TRBJ2-3 | many | TRBV10-3 | TRBD2 | TGTGCCATCAGCCCACGATCTAGCGGGGGGGCAACAGATACGCAGTATTTT | CAISPRSSGGATDTQYF
15 | TRBJ2-1 | - | TRBV7-6 | TRBD1 | TGTGCCAGCAGCTTAGCGGTGGGACAGCACAATGAGCAGTTCTTC | CASSLAVGQHNEQFF
15 | TRBJ2-3 | - | TRBV5-4 | - | TGTGCCAGCACTACCCTTCGGGGGAGCACAGATACGCAGTATTTT | CASTTLRGSTDTQYF
14 | TRBJ2-3 | - | TRBV19 | - | TGTGCCAGTAGTATTGACTACTCCACAGATACGCAGTATTTT | CASSIDYSTDTQYF
14 | TRBJ1-5 | - | TRBV7-4 | TRBD1 | TGTGCCAGCAGCTCGATAGACAGGGACCAGCCCCAGCATTTT | CASSSIDRDQPQHF
16 | TRBJ2-1 | - | TRBV9 | - | TGTGCCAGCAGCGAAGGGGGGGGCGTTTTGGAAAATGAGCAGTTCTTC | CASSEGGGVLENEQFF
13 | TRBJ1-2 | few | TRBV27 | - | TGTGCCAGCGTGGGGGGATTTCTCTATGGCTACACCTTC | CASVGGFLYGYTF
13 | TRBJ2-3 | - | TRBV27 | - | TGTGCCAGCAGTTTTGTTTTTGCAGATACGCAGTATTTT | CASSFVFADTQYF
17 | TRBJ2-2 | - | TRBV27 | TRBD2 | TGTGCCAGCAGTTTTTTCCCCGGGACTAGTAACACCGGGGAGCTGTTTTTT | CASSFFPGTSNTGELFF
15 | TRBJ2-1 | few | TRBV24-1 | - | TGTGCCACCAGTGATCCTTTAGCGGCCTACAATGAGCAGTTCTTC | CATSDPLAAYNEQFF
14 | TRBJ1-2 | - | TRBV5-1 | - | TGCGCCAGCAGCTCAGGCTTCGGCATAAATGGCTACACCTTC | CASSSGFGINGYTF
15 | TRBJ1-6 | - | TRBV7-6 | - | TGTGCCAGCAGCCACCTAGGAGGGCTACGGTCACCCCTCCACTTT | CASSHLGGLRSPLHF
17 | TRBJ1-4 | - | TRBV7-2 | - | TGTGCCAGCAGCTTACTCGGCAGGGGCTCTACTAATGAAAAACTGTTTTTT | CASSLLGRGSTNEKLFF